A selection of T cell receptor beta chains follows, all from one sample in a study of immune characterization of retroperitoneal liposarcoma. MiXCR was run by TCRdb on the PCR reads, yielding one entry per CDR3 protein. The table lists roughly 20,000 distinct CDR3 sequences, 35% to 40% of them singletons. The sequenced material came from blood. The source of these receptors is a male donor with retroperitoneal liposarcoma. Each CDR3 is given with its conserved first and last residue. A D gene is named only where the DNA matches it firmly. The size of a clone is reported for some rows only, either as once, few or many, or as a class for expanded clones.

j_call d_call v_call clone_size cdr3_aa cdr3_nt
TRBJ2-5 . TRBV11-2 . CASSPGGQETQYF TGTGCCAGCAGCCCCGGGGGTCAAGAGACCCAGTACTTC
TRBJ2-1 TRBD1 TRBV7-2 medium-sized CASSLRTGNQETQFF TGTGCCAGCAGCTTAAGGACAGGGAATCAAGAGACCCAGTTCTTC
TRBJ2-1 . TRBV27 many CASSRDLWEQFF TGTGCCAGCAGTCGCGACTTGTGGGAGCAGTTCTTC
TRBJ2-5 TRBD2 TRBV6-6 few CASSYPGSGGLAATQYF TGTGCCAGCAGTTACCCCGGATCTGGGGGACTAGCAGCGACCCAGTACTTC
TRBJ2-5 . TRBV7-2 few CASSSPEETQYF TGTGCCAGCAGCAGCCCAGAGGAGACCCAGTACTTC
TRBJ2-7 TRBD2 TRBV27 medium-sized CASSFYSGRAYEQYF TGTGCCAGCAGTTTCTACAGCGGGAGGGCCTACGAGCAGTACTTC
TRBJ2-3 . TRBV6-6 . CASSRDSADTQYF TGTGCCAGCAGTCGGGACTCAGCAGATACGCAGTATTTT
TRBJ2-1 . TRBV11-2 many CASSLSTINEQFF TGTGCCAGCAGCTTAAGCACTATTAATGAGCAGTTCTTC
TRBJ2-3 . TRBV6-1 . CASSPSMDSDTQYF TGTGCCAGCAGCCCATCCATGGACTCAGATACGCAGTATTTT
TRBJ1-5 . TRBV6-1 medium-sized CASSDSGNNQPQHF TGTGCCAGCAGCGACAGCGGTAACAATCAGCCCCAGCATTTT
TRBJ2-1 TRBD2 TRBV6-6 . CASSYIGGGASNEQFF TGTGCCAGCAGTTATATTGGCGGGGGGGCTTCAAATGAGCAGTTCTTC
TRBJ2-1 . TRBV27 . CASSFGVGGGENEQFF TGTGCCAGCAGTTTCGGGGTAGGGGGAGGGGAAAATGAGCAGTTCTTC
TRBJ2-1 TRBD1 TRBV6-4 . CASSVQGAWQNEQFF TGTGCCAGCAGTGTGCAGGGGGCATGGCAAAATGAGCAGTTCTTC
TRBJ2-3 . TRBV6-4 . CASSEGFSTDTQYF TGTGCCAGCAGTGAAGGATTTAGCACAGATACGCAGTATTTT
TRBJ2-5 . TRBV6-5 medium-sized CASSYVVQETQYF TGTGCCAGCAGTTACGTGGTCCAAGAGACCCAGTACTTC
TRBJ2-1 . TRBV7-2 few CASSPGAETQFF TGTGCCAGCAGCCCCGGGGCCGAGACCCAGTTCTTC
TRBJ2-5 TRBD2 TRBV6-8 . CASRNIRGGEGKQYF TGTGCCAGCAGAAATATAAGGGGAGGGGAAGGGAAGCAGTACTTC
TRBJ2-5 . TRBV11-3 many CASSPGAAETQYF TGTGCCAGCAGCCCAGGGGCGGCGGAGACCCAGTACTTC
TRBJ2-7 . TRBV9 . CASSAARSADEQYF TGTGCCAGCAGCGCCGCTAGATCCGCGGACGAGCAGTACTTC
TRBJ2-5 . TRBV6-1 large CASSEGSGAQETQYF TGTGCCAGCAGTGAAGGGTCAGGGGCCCAAGAGACCCAGTACTTC
TRBJ2-1 TRBD2 TRBV27 . CASSLGLAWFSYNEQFF TGTGCCAGCAGTCTCGGACTAGCCTGGTTCTCTTACAATGAGCAGTTCTTC
TRBJ1-1 . TRBV6-6 few CASSPPLDGNTEAFF TGTGCCAGCAGTCCCCCTTTGGACGGGAACACTGAAGCTTTCTTT
TRBJ2-1 TRBD2 TRBV27 . CTSRTSGSMYNEQFF TGTACCAGCAGGACTAGCGGGAGTATGTACAATGAGCAGTTCTTC
TRBJ2-5 TRBD1 TRBV6-1 few CASRDRAGTQYF TGTGCCAGCAGGGACAGGGCGGGGACCCAGTACTTC
TRBJ2-5 TRBD1 TRBV12-3/TRBV12-4 . CASSFRGGRGQETQYF TGTGCCAGCAGTTTTAGAGGAGGCAGGGGGCAAGAGACCCAGTACTTC
TRBJ1-1 . TRBV12-3/TRBV12-4 . CASSPETLILNTEAFF TGTGCCAGCAGTCCCGAAACCCTAATTCTGAACACTGAAGCTTTCTTT
TRBJ2-3 TRBD2 TRBV4-1 . CASSLGWGGRDTQYF TGCGCCAGCAGCCTCGGGTGGGGGGGGAGAGATACGCAGTATTTT
TRBJ2-7 TRBD2 TRBV6-1 . CASSEQPPAGGSYNEQYF TGTGCCAGCAGTGAACAACCTCCAGCGGGGGGCTCCTACAATGAGCAGTACTTC
TRBJ2-1 TRBD2 TRBV4-3 . CASSHLMGLAADNEQFF TGCGCCAGCAGCCATCTTATGGGACTAGCGGCTGACAATGAGCAGTTCTTC
TRBJ2-1 . TRBV27 few CASSLTANSYEQFF TGTGCCAGCAGTTTGACGGCCAACTCCTACGAGCAGTTCTTC
TRBJ2-1 . TRBV27 few CASSLRYNEQFF TGTGCCAGCAGTTTGAGATACAATGAGCAGTTCTTC
TRBJ2-6 . TRBV11-3 . CASTQGYGANVLTF TGTGCCAGCACCCAGGGGTACGGGGCCAACGTCCTGACTTTC
TRBJ2-1 TRBD1 TRBV12-3/TRBV12-4 medium-sized CASSWGDRESETQFF TGTGCCAGCAGTTGGGGGGACAGGGAGTCTGAGACCCAGTTCTTC
TRBJ2-1 . TRBV25-1 many CASSEFADYNEQFF TGTGCCAGCAGTGAATTCGCGGATTACAATGAGCAGTTCTTC
TRBJ2-7 . TRBV11-2 . CASSFWQNYEQYF TGTGCCAGCAGCTTCTGGCAGAACTACGAGCAGTACTTC
TRBJ2-1 TRBD2 TRBV27 . CASRKRVGTSGGVEQFF TGTGCCAGTCGAAAAAGGGTAGGGACTAGCGGGGGGGTTGAGCAGTTCTTC
TRBJ1-1 . TRBV7-8 . CASSRPGATEAFF TGTGCCAGCAGCCGGCCAGGGGCCACTGAAGCTTTCTTT
TRBJ2-7 . TRBV4-3 few CASSQVADYSYEQYF TGCGCCAGCAGCCAAGTTGCGGATTACTCCTACGAGCAGTACTTC
TRBJ2-5 . TRBV10-3 few CAIRATGTQETQYF TGTGCCATCAGAGCCACAGGGACTCAAGAGACCCAGTACTTC
TRBJ2-1 TRBD2 TRBV6-6 few CASSYILLAGGPKTQFF TGTGCCAGCAGTTACATCCTTCTAGCGGGGGGGCCAAAGACCCAGTTCTTC
TRBJ2-3 TRBD2 TRBV11-1 many CASSLEGSGSPDTQYF TGTGCCAGCAGCTTAGAGGGTAGCGGGAGTCCAGATACGCAGTATTTT
TRBJ2-2 TRBD1 TRBV11-1 . CASSSRQGGGTGELFF TGTGCCAGCAGCTCCCGACAGGGGGGAGGCACCGGGGAGCTGTTTTTT